Following are 3 T cell receptor beta chains from one sample sequenced in a study of CD4 T cells in relation to SARS-CoV-2 and coronaviruses. The data were produced by immunoSEQ multiplex PCR, yet TCRdb's version contains in-frame clones alone and is incomplete. Among about 64,000 clones listed, 85% to 95% were seen once. The unexposed donors gave CD4+ T cells in about 2011-2019, prior to COVID-19. Specimen: naive CD4+ T cells from PBMCs. Documented subset: naive CD4+ T cells isolated by negative enrichment. The origin of the receptors is a human donor in good health.

The chain couples TRBV4-1 to TRBJ2-4; D may be TRBD1 (7 bases). CDR3 length: 17 residues. Germline CDR1 is MGHRA and CDR2 is YSYEKL. V was cut by 4 bases and J by 2 bases, with 18 bases left in between. The CDR3 region has the DNA TGCGCCAGCAGCCCGGGCCCTTCAGGGGGGACCAAAAACATTCAGTACTTC. Translated, it gives CASSPGPSGGTKNIQYF.

This sequence joins TRBV28 and TRBJ2-3; a weak D match, TRBD2 (6 bases). The CDR3 spans 15 residues. The germline V and J ends were trimmed by 6 bases and 3 bases, with 16 bases remaining between them. Per germline, CDR1 MDHEN and CDR2 SYDVKM. Here the CDR3 reads CASRRDTGGTDTQYF. The CDR3 DNA sequence: TGTGCCAGCAGGCGGGATACTGGCGGAACAGATACGCAGTATTTT.

The chain joins TRBV27 to TRBJ2-7; maybe TRBD1 (6 bases). The length of the CDR3 is 13 residues. CDR1 is MNHEY and CDR2 is SMNVEV in the germline V gene (reference sequence). Between the trimmed V and J ends, which lost 8 bases and 5 bases, there was a span of 16 bases. CDR3 in DNA: TGTGCCAGCGGTCAACAGGGATCACACGAGCAGTACTTC. Translating it yields CASGQQGSHEQYF.